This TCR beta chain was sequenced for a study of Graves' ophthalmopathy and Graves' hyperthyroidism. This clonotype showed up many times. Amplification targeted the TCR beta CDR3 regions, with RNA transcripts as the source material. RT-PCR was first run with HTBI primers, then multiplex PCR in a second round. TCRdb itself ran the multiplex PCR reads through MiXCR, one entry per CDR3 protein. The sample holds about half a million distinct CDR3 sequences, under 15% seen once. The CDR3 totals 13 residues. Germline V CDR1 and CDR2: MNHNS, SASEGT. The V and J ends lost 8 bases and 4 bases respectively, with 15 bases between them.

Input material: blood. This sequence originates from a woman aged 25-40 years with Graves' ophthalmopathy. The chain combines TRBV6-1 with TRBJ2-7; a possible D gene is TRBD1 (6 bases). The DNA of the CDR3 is TGTGCCAGCTTTAAGGGACATCTATACGAGCAGTACTTC. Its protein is CASFKGHLYEQYF.